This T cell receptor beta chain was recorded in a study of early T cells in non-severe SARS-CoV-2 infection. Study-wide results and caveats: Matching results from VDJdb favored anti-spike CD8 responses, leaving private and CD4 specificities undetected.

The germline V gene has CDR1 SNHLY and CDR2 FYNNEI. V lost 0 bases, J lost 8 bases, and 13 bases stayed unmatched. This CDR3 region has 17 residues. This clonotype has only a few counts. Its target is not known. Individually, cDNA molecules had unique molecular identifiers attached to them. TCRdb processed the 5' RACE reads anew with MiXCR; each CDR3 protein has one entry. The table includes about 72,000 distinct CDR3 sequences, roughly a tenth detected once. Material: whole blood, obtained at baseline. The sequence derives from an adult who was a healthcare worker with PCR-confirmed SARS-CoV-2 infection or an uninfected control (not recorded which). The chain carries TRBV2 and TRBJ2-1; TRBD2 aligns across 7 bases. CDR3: CASSEADPRDYSYEQFF. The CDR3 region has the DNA TGTGCCAGCAGTGAAGCGGACCCCCGGGACTACTCGTATGAGCAGTTCTTC. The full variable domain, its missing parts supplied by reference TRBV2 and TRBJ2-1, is EPEVTQTPSHQVTQMGQEVILRCVPISNHLYFYWYRQILGQKVEFLVSFYNNEISEKSEIFDDQFSVERPDGSNFTLKIRSTKLEDSAMYFCASSEADPRDYSYEQFFGPGTRLTVL.